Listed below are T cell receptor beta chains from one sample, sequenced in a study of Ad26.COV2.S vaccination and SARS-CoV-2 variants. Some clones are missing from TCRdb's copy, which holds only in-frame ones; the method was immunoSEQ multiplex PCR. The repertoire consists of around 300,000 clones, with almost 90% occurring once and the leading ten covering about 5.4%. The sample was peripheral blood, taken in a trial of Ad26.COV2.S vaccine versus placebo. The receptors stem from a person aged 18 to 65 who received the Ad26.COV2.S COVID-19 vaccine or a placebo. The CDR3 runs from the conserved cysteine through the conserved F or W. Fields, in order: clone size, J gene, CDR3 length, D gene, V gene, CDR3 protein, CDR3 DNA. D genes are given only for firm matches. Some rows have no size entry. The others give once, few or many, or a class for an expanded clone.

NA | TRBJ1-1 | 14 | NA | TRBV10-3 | CAISELDRNTEAFF | TGTGCCATCAGTGAGCTGGACAGAAACACTGAAGCTTTCTTT
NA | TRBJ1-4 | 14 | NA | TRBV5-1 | CASSHGRGEEKLFF | TGCGCCAGCAGCCACGGGAGGGGGGAAGAAAAACTGTTTTTT
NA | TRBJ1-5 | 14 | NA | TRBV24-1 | CATSDGLSNQPQHF | TGTGCCACCAGTGATGGACTTAGCAATCAGCCCCAGCATTTT
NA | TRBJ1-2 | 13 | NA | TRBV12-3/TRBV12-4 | CASNFGQTLGYTF | TGTGCCAGCAATTTTGGCCAAACTCTTGGCTACACCTTC
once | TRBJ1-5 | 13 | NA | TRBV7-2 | CASSPSQDQPQHF | TGTGCCAGCAGCCCTAGCCAGGATCAGCCCCAGCATTTT
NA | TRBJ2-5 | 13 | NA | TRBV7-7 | CASSTGLQETQYF | TGTGCCAGCAGCACAGGACTACAAGAGACCCAGTACTTC
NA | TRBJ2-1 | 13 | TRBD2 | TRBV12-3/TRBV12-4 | CASRGGSYNEQFF | TGTGCCAGCAGGGGGGGGTCCTACAATGAGCAGTTCTTC
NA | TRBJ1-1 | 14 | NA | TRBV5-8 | CASSLWGEPTEAFF | TGTGCCAGCAGCTTGTGGGGGGAGCCTACTGAAGCTTTCTTT
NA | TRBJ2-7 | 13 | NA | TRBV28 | CASSAYGSYEQYF | TGTGCCAGCAGTGCCTATGGGTCCTACGAGCAGTACTTC
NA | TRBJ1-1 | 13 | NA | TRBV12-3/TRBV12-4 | CASSSPGNTEAFF | TGTGCCAGCAGTTCTCCCGGGAACACTGAAGCTTTCTTT
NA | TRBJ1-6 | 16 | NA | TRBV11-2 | CASSLNQGSYNSPLHF | TGTGCCAGCAGCTTGAATCAGGGGTCCTATAATTCACCCCTCCACTTT
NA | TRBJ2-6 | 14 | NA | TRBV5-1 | CASSQDGGANVLTF | TGCGCCAGCAGCCAGGATGGAGGGGCCAACGTCCTGACTTTC
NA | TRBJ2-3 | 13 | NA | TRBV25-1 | CASSEELGGTQYF | TGTGCCAGCAGTGAAGAGCTAGGGGGTACGCAGTATTTT
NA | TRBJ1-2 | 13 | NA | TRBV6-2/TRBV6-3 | CASSYDWRSGYTF | TGTGCCAGCAGTTACGATTGGCGAAGTGGCTACACCTTC
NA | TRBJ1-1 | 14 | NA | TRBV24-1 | CATSDSRTAGEAFF | TGTGCCACCAGTGATTCCCGGACAGCCGGTGAAGCTTTCTTT
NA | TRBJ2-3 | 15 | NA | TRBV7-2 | CASSLRARGTDTQYF | TGTGCCAGCAGCTTAAGAGCGAGAGGGACAGATACGCAGTATTTT
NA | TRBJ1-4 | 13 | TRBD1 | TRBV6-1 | CASSDPDRVKLFF | TGTGCCAGCAGTGACCCGGACAGGGTTAAACTGTTTTTT
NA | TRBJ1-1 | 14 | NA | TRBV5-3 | CARSEYIRETEAFF | TGTGCCAGAAGCGAGTATATAAGAGAAACTGAAGCTTTCTTT
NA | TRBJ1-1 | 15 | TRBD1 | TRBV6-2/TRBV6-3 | CASSSLGQGAIEAFF | TGTGCCAGCAGTTCTCTGGGACAGGGGGCTATTGAAGCTTTCTTT
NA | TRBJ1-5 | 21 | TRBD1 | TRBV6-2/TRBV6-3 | CASSYEDVPFRDREDNQPQHF | TGTGCCAGCAGTTATGAGGATGTACCTTTTCGGGACAGGGAAGACAATCAGCCCCAGCATTTT
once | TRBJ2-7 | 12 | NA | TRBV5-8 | CASSRTWDEQYF | TGTGCCAGCAGCCGTACATGGGACGAGCAGTACTTC
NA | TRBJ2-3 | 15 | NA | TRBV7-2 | CASSRTADSWSTQYF | TGTGCCAGCAGCCGGACGGCGGACTCCTGGTCGACGCAGTATTTT
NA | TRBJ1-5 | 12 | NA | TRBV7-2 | CASSSALGPQHF | TGTGCCAGCAGCTCTGCTTTGGGGCCCCAGCATTTT
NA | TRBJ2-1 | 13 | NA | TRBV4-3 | CASSQDLGYEQFF | TGCGCCAGCAGCCAAGATCTGGGCTATGAGCAGTTCTTC
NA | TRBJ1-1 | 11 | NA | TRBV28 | CASSPSWLAFF | TGTGCCAGCAGCCCCTCTTGGTTAGCTTTCTTT
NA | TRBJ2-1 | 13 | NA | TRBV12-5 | CASGLGGPNEQFF | TGTGCTAGTGGTTTGGGGGGGCCAAATGAGCAGTTCTTC
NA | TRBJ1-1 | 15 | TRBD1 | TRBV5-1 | CASSLGDTGGTEAFF | TGCGCCAGCAGCTTGGGGGACACAGGGGGTACTGAAGCTTTCTTT
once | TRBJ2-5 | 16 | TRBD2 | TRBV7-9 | CASMPTTGLARETQYF | TGTGCCAGCATGCCAACTACAGGACTAGCGAGGGAGACCCAGTACTTC
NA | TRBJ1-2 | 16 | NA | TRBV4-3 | CASSQDLFAWSEGYTF | TGCGCCAGCAGCCAAGATCTTTTCGCTTGGTCCGAAGGCTACACCTTC
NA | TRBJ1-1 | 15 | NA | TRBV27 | CASSLWGGSNTEAFF | TGTGCCAGCAGTTTATGGGGGGGCTCGAACACTGAAGCTTTCTTT
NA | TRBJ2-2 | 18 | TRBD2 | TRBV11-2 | CASSLGRVERENTGELFF | TGTGCCAGCAGCTTAGGGCGTGTAGAGCGGGAGAACACCGGGGAGCTGTTTTTT
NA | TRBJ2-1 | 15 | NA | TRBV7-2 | CASSLGRGPYNEQFF | TGTGCCAGCAGCTTAGGCAGGGGCCCCTACAATGAGCAGTTCTTC
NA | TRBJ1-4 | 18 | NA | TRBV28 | CASSSQEPARPSNEKLFF | TGTGCCAGCAGTTCGCAAGAGCCCGCACGGCCCTCTAATGAAAAACTGTTTTTT
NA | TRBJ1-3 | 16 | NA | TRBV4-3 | CASSQDWPVSGNTIYF | TGCGCCAGCAGCCAAGACTGGCCAGTCTCTGGAAACACCATATATTTT
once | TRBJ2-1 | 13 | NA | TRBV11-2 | CASSLVGGNEQFF | TGTGCCAGCAGCTTAGTAGGGGGCAATGAGCAGTTCTTC
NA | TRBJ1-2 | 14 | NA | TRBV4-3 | CASSQVRGIYGYTF | TGCGCCAGCAGCCAAGTGAGGGGGATCTATGGCTACACCTTC
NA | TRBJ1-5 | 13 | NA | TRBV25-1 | CASSVTENQPQHF | TGTGCCAGCAGTGTCACTGAAAATCAGCCCCAGCATTTT
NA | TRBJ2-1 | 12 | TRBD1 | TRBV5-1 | CASRQTGGEQFF | TGCGCCAGCAGACAAACAGGGGGGGAGCAGTTCTTC
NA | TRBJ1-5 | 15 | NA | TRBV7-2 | CASSLVGQLNQPQHF | TGTGCCAGCAGCTTAGTAGGACAGCTCAATCAGCCCCAGCATTTT
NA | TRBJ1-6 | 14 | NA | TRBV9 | CASTSGEADSPLHF | TGTGCCAGCACCTCGGGGGAGGCCGATTCACCCCTCCACTTT
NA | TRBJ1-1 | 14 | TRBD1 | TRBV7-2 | CASSFDRVGTEAFF | TGTGCCAGCAGCTTTGACAGGGTGGGCACTGAAGCTTTCTTT
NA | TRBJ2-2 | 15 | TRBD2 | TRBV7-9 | CASSPLRLADGELFF | TGTGCCAGCAGCCCCCTACGACTAGCGGACGGGGAGCTGTTTTTT
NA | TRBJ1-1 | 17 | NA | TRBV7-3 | CASSLKARGPMNTEAFF | TGTGCCAGCAGCTTAAAAGCCCGGGGCCCGATGAACACTGAAGCTTTCTTT
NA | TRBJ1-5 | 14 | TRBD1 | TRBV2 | CASNGQGAGRPQHF | TGTGCCAGCAACGGACAGGGGGCAGGTCGGCCCCAGCATTTT
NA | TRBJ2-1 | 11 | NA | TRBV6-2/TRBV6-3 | CASSYSTLEFF | TGTGCCAGCAGTTACTCGACCCTCGAGTTCTTC
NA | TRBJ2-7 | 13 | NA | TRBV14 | CASSRASTYEQYF | TGTGCCAGCAGCAGGGCTTCAACCTACGAGCAGTACTTC
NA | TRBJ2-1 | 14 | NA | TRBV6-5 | CASSRYYGPDEQFF | TGTGCCAGCAGCCGATATTATGGTCCTGATGAGCAGTTCTTC
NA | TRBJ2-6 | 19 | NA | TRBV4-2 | CASSQDLQVKLSGANVLTF | TGTGCCAGCAGCCAAGATCTTCAGGTTAAGCTCTCTGGGGCCAACGTCCTGACTTTC
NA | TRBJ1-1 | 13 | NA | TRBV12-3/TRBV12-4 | CASRRTERTEAFF | TGTGCCAGCAGACGGACAGAGCGAACTGAAGCTTTCTTT
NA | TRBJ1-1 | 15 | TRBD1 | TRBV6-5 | CASRRQGNLNTEAFF | TGTGCCAGCAGACGACAGGGGAACTTGAACACTGAAGCTTTCTTT
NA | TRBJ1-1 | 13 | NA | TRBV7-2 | CASSLAPGEEAFF | TGTGCCAGCAGCTTAGCGCCAGGTGAGGAAGCTTTCTTT
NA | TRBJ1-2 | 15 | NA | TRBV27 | CASSFGEGENYGYTF | TGTGCCAGCAGTTTCGGAGAGGGGGAAAACTATGGCTACACCTTC
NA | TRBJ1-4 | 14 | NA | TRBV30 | CAWSSGGGLEKLFF | TGTGCCTGGAGTTCCGGGGGGGGCCTTGAAAAACTGTTTTTT
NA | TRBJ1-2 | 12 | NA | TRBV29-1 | CSVEVVNDGYTF | TGCAGCGTTGAAGTGGTCAACGATGGCTACACCTTC
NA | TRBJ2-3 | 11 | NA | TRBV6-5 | CASSYSNTQYF | TGTGCCAGCAGTTACTCGAATACGCAGTATTTT